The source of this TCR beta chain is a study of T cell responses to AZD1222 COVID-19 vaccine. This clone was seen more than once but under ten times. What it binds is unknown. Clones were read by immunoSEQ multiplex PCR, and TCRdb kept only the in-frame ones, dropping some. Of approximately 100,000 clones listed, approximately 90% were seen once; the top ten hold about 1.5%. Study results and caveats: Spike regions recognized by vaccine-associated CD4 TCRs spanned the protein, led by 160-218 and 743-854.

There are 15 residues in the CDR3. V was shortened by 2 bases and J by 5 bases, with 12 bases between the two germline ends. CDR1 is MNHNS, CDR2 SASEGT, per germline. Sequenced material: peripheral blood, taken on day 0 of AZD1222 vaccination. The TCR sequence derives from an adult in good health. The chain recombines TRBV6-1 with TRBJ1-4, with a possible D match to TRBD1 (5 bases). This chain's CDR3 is CASSERDGRNEKLFF. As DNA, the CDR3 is TGTGCCAGCAGTGAACGGGACGGACGGAATGAAAAACTGTTTTTT.